A single sample gave rise to the 6 T cell receptor beta chains below, sequenced in a study of T-cell reconstitution after alpha-beta-depleted transplantation in children. Unique molecular identifiers were incorporated during preparation of the TCRbeta library. TCRdb analysed the PCR reads with MiXCR anew, one entry per CDR3 protein. The sample holds approximately 500,000 distinct CDR3 sequences, roughly 10% seen once. Sample: PBMCs, taken before TCRalphabeta/CD19-depleted stem cell transplant. Receptors were obtained from a child between 2 and 9 years old with inherited bone marrow failure, due to receive a stem cell transplant.

This chain uses TRBV20-1 with TRBJ2-7; D not certain. V was clipped by 5 bases and J by 3 bases, with 5 bases between them. This CDR3 region has 10 residues. Per the germline V gene, CDR1 is DFQATT and CDR2 is SNEGSKA (reference sequence). CDR3 coding DNA: TGCAGTGCTTCCTTCTACGAGCAGTACTTC. This sequence encodes CSASFYEQYF.

This clonotype was seen at least ten times. The genes are TRBV7-9 and TRBJ2-3; D is perhaps TRBD2 (6 bases). V dropped 6 bases and J dropped 2 bases, with 15 bases sitting between them. CDR3 length: 15 residues. Germline CDR1 SEHNR, CDR2 FQNEAQ (reference sequence). CDR3 sequence: CASRREWGLTDTQYF. The CDR3 DNA follows: TGTGCCAGCAGAAGGGAGTGGGGACTCACAGATACGCAGTATTTT.

This chain's CDR3 is CAWSGDRDLYEQYF. The CDR3 nucleotides read TGTGCCTGGAGTGGGGACAGGGATCTTTACGAGCAGTACTTC. This chain joins TRBV30 and TRBJ2-7, with 9 bases fitting TRBD1. V lost 1 base to trimming and J lost 4 bases; unmatched junction nucleotides: 5. The CDR3 is 14 amino acids. The germline gives CDR1 GTSNPN, CDR2 SVGIG (reference sequence).

This clonotype was observed many times. This chain joins TRBV18 and TRBJ2-2; unclear D gene. The V end lost 8 bases, the J end lost 0 bases, and 16 bases lay between the germline ends. The CDR3 is made up of 16 amino acids. Germline CDR1 is KGHSH and CDR2 is LQKENI. The CDR3 reads CASNRLKESNTGELFF. CDR3 nucleotide sequence: TGTGCCAGCAACCGCCTTAAAGAGTCGAACACCGGGGAGCTGTTTTTT.

This clonotype was counted ten times or more. The chain combines TRBV4-3 with TRBJ2-7; possibly TRBD2 for D (5 bases). The CDR3 covers 16 residues. Germline V gene sequence: CDR1 LGHNA, CDR2 YSLEER. V shed 0 bases and J shed 5 bases, with 17 bases lying between them. CDR3 nucleotide sequence: TGCGCCAGCAGCCAAGAACGAGGGCTCGCATTTCACGAGCAGTACTTC. Translated, it gives CASSQERGLAFHEQYF.

This clonotype was observed at least ten times. The rearrangement joins TRBV5-1 to TRBJ2-5; D not certain. Trimming cost V 0 bases and J 1 base, with 10 bases left between them. Germline values: CDR1 SGHRS, CDR2 YFSETQ. This CDR3 spans 15 amino acids. CDR3 nucleotides: TGCGCCAGCAGCTTGGCCCTGGGCCCCCAAGAGACCCAGTACTTC. Its protein product is CASSLALGPQETQYF.